The entry that follows covers one T cell receptor (beta chain) sequence. The data were obtained in a study of blood T cell repertoires in COVID-19. At the level of the study: Acute and convalescent COVID-19 samples came from the United States, Italy and Spain.

The authors' processing: Amplified reference gene primers provided the basis for estimating nucleated cell counts. The protocol was immunoSEQ multiplex PCR, while the TCRdb copy is restricted to in-frame clones and leaves out a portion. V, J and clone size derive from that table, while D and trimming were established from the DNA sequence. The data contain under 200,000 clones, approximately 80% of them singletons. With V trimmed by 7 bases and J by 6 bases, 8 bases remained unmatched. The CDR3 totals 15 residues. CDR1 is MNHNS, CDR2 SASEGT, per germline. Recruitment covered under 25 US areas and drew participants whose ages spanned roughly 18 to 100 years.

This receptor was obtained from a man aged 45-65 years who had recovered from COVID-19. This chain uses TRBV6-1 with TRBJ2-7, with 14 bases fitting TRBD2. Sequencing used PBMCs or T cells enriched from blood (not recorded which). The CDR3 nucleotides read TGTGCCAGCACCACCGGACTAGCGGGAGGTCCCGAGCAGTACTTC. Residues: CASTTGLAGGPEQYF.